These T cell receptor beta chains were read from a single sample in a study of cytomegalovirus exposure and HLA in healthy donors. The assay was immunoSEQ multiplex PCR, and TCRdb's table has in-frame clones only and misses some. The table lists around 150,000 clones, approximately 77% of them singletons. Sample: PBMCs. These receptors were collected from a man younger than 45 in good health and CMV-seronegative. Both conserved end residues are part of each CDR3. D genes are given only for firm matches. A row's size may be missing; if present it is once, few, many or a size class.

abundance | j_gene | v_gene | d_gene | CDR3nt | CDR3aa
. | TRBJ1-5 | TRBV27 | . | TGTGCCAGCAGTTTTGGGGGGGAGAGCAATCAGCCCCAGCATTTT | CASSFGGESNQPQHF
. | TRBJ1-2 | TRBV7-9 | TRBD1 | TGTGCCAGCAGCTTATTTGCAGGGGGACCCTATGGCTACACCTTC | CASSLFAGGPYGYTF
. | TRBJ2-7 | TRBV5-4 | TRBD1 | TGTGCCAGCAGGTTACAGGGGTCCTCCTACGAGCAGTACTTC | CASRLQGSSYEQYF
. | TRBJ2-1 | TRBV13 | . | TGTGCCAGCAGCCTCGGGAGCAACAATGAGCAGTTCTTC | CASSLGSNNEQFF
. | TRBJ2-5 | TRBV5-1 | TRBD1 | TGCGCCAGCAGCTTGGTTCCAGGGGGCCAAGAGACCCAGTACTTC | CASSLVPGGQETQYF
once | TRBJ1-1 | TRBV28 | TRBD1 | TGTGCCAGCAGCCAGGGGGGAAGCGGGACTGAAGCTTTCTTT | CASSQGGSGTEAFF
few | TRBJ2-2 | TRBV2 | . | TGTGCCAGCCTGAACAATCGACGGGAGGGGGAGCTGTTTTTT | CASLNNRREGELFF
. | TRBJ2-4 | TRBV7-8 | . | TGTGCCAGCAGCCCAAAGGGGTTCTGGGACATTCAGTACTTC | CASSPKGFWDIQYF
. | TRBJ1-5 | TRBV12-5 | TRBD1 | TGTGCTAGTGGTTTGGGCCAACAGGGGGACGGAAATCAGCCCCAGCATTTT | CASGLGQQGDGNQPQHF
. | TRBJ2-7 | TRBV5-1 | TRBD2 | TGCGCCAGCAGCTCCTCGACTAGCGGTTACGAGCAGTACTTC | CASSSSTSGYEQYF
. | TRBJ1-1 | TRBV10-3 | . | TGTGCCATCAGTGCGCAACATGAAGCTTTCTTT | CAISAQHEAFF
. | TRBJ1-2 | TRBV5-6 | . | TGTGCCAGCAGCTTGGCGCTCGGTGGCTACACCTTC | CASSLALGGYTF
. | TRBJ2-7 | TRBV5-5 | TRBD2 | TGTGCCAGCAGCCGACTAGCGGTTTACGAGCAGTACTTC | CASSRLAVYEQYF
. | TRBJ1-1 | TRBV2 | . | TGTGCCAGCAGTGATGGGGAGCCCCGCACTGAAGCTTTCTTT | CASSDGEPRTEAFF
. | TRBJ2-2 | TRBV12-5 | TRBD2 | TGTGCTAGTGGTTCTGGCGGGAGGGCTCTTGGCGGGGAGCTGTTTTTT | CASGSGGRALGGELFF
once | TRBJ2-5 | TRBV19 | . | TGTGCCGTGGGAGAAGAGACCCAGTACTTC | CAVGEETQYF
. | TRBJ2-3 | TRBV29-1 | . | TGCAGCGTACCGGTCGGGAGTCTTCTTTCAGATACGCAGTATTTT | CSVPVGSLLSDTQYF
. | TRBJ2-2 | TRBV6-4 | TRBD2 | TGTGCCAGCAGTGACTCGACTAGCGGGAGTCCTGGGGAGCTGTTTTTT | CASSDSTSGSPGELFF
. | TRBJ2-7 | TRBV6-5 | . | TGTGCCAGCAGCGTACAGGCGAACTCCTACGAGCAGTACTTC | CASSVQANSYEQYF
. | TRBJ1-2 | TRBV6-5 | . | TGTGCCAGCCACGCCAACAGGGCGCAAGCCTATGGCTACACCTTC | CASHANRAQAYGYTF
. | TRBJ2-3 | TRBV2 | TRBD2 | TGTGCCAGCACTCCCCCGGGAGGGCACTCTACGCAGTATTTT | CASTPPGGHSTQYF
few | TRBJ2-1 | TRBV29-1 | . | TGCAGCGCCTCGGAGGACTTGTTCAATGAGCAGTTCTTC | CSASEDLFNEQFF
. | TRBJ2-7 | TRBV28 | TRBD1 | TGTGCCAGCACTCTGTGGGACAGGGGCTACGAGCAGTACTTC | CASTLWDRGYEQYF
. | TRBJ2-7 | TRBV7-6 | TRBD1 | TGTGCCAGCAGCTTAGGGGACAGGGGGTCCTACGAGCAGTACTTC | CASSLGDRGSYEQYF
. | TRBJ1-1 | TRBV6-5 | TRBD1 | TGTGCCAGCACCCCGACAGGGGGCGGCACTGAAGCTTTCTTT | CASTPTGGGTEAFF
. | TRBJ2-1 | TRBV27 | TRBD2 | TGTGCCAGCAGCGGGACTAGGGGAGCCAATGAGCAGTTCTTC | CASSGTRGANEQFF
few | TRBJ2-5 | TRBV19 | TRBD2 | TGTGCCAGTAGTCCGGTGGGGGAGGGAGGGGAGACCCAGTACTTC | CASSPVGEGGETQYF
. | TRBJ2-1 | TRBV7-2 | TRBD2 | TGTGCCAGCAGCTCCGCGGGGGCTAGCGGGAGTCATGAGTTCTTC | CASSSAGASGSHEFF
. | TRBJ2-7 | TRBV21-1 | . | TGTGCCAGCCCAAGGTACCTTCCGGGACAGGGACCCTACGAGCAGTACTTC | CASPRYLPGQGPYEQYF
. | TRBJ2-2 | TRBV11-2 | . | TGTGCCAGCAGCCAACTCCTTAACACCGGGGAGCTGTTTTTT | CASSQLLNTGELFF
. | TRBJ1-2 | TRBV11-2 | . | TGTGCCAGCAGCTGGGGACACCTCTTCTATGGCTACACCTTC | CASSWGHLFYGYTF
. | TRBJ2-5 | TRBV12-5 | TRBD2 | TGTGCTAGTGGTCATCCCAGCGGGGGTCAAGAGACCCAGTACTTC | CASGHPSGGQETQYF
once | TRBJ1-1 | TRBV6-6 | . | TGTGCCAGCAGCCGGAACAACAGGGCTGAAGCTTTCTTT | CASSRNNRAEAFF
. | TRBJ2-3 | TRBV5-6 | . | TGTGCCAGCAGCCGGGGGTACAGGCTCACAGATACGCAGTATTTT | CASSRGYRLTDTQYF
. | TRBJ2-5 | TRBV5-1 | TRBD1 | TGCGCCAGCAGCTTGGAGGGACAGGGGTTGTGGGAGACCCAGTACTTC | CASSLEGQGLWETQYF
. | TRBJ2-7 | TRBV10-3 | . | TGTGCCATCAGCGCGGAAGACTACGAGCAGTACTTC | CAISAEDYEQYF
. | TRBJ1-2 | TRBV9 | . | TGTGCCAGCAGCGTAGCCAGCTATGGCTACACCTTC | CASSVASYGYTF